Below are 10 T cell receptor beta chains sequenced from a single sample in a study of OX40 agonist ivuxolimab in advanced cancers. Libraries were prepared by immunoSEQ multiplex PCR; TCRdb keeps only in-frame clonotypes and omits some of them. The sample holds tens of thousands of clones, 88% seen once. The sequenced sample was CD4+ or CD8+ T cells sorted from blood, obtained in a trial of the OX40 agonist ivuxolimab. These receptors were obtained from an adult with an advanced solid tumor such as melanoma, head and neck, liver or kidney cancer.

The chain employs TRBV30 and TRBJ2-3; 7 nucleotides line up with TRBD1. Germline CDR1 is GTSNPN and CDR2 is SVGIG (reference sequence). The CDR3 extends over 16 amino acids. With 3 bases clipped from V and 2 bases from J, the junction kept 11 bases outside the gene matches. CDR3 DNA: TGTGCCTGGAGACTATTTACAGGGGTTATCACAGATACGCAGTATTTT. It codes for CAWRLFTGVITDTQYF.

The V call is TRBV7-9, the J call TRBJ2-1, with 9 bases identical to TRBD2. V trimming: 5 bases; J trimming: 8 bases; junction bases outside the gene matches: 13. The CDR3 is 16 residues long. CDR1 and CDR2 (germline): SEHNR, FQNEAQ (reference sequence). The CDR3 region is CASSPGGIAGVHEQFF. The CDR3 bases are TGTGCCAGCAGCCCCGGGGGGATAGCGGGGGTCCATGAGCAGTTCTTC. Based on the CDR3 plus reference TRBV7-9 and TRBJ2-1, the full variable domain is DTGVSQNPRHKITKRGQNVTFRCDPISEHNRLYWYRQTLGQGPEFLTYFQNEAQLEKSRLLSDRFSAERPKGSFSTLEIQRTEQGDSAMYLCASSPGGIAGVHEQFFGPGTRLTVL.

This chain joins TRBV27 and TRBJ2-7, with 11 bases that match TRBD2. Germline V gene sequence: CDR1 MNHEY, CDR2 SMNVEV (reference sequence). The CDR3 has 16 residues. V shed 0 bases, J shed 4 bases, and the junction held 5 bases outside the gene matches. The CDR3 DNA follows: TGTGCCAGCAGTTTATCGGCTAGCGGGGGGTGGTACGAGCAGTACTTC. Translating gives CASSLSASGGWYEQYF.

The rearrangement joins TRBV6-5 to TRBJ1-4, with a possible D match to TRBD1 (5 bases). CDR1 is MNHEY, CDR2 SVGAGI, per germline. The CDR3 extends over 15 amino acids. V was trimmed by 2 bases and J by 2 bases, leaving 9 bases between them. CDR3 coding DNA: TGTGCCAGCAGTTACGGGGGGACCACTAATGAAAAACTGTTTTTT. It encodes CASSYGGTTNEKLFF.

The genes are TRBV30 and TRBJ2-1, with D possibly being TRBD1 (5 bases). The CDR3 spans 15 residues. Trimming left V 1 base short and J 3 bases short, with 13 bases between. Germline V lookup: CDR1 GTSNPN, CDR2 SVGIG (reference sequence). The CDR3 DNA sequence: TGTGCCTGGAGTGCTCAGGGCCCGGACTACAATGAGCAGTTCTTC. Amino acids: CAWSAQGPDYNEQFF.

Note on this clone: An end of the junction differs from the germline gene, which may be a read error. The V call is TRBV14, the J call TRBJ1-1; D not certain. Germline V gives CDR1 SGHDN, CDR2 FVKESK. The CDR3 extends over 12 amino acids. DNA of the CDR3: TGTGCCAGCGGCCAAAAGAACACTGAAGCTTTCTTT. This translates into CASGQKNTEAFF.

The genes are TRBV2 and TRBJ2-7; the match to TRBD1 covers 7 bases. The length of the CDR3 is 15 residues. V was pared by 0 bases and J by 3 bases, with 5 bases of the junction left unmatched. Germline V gene lookup returns CDR1 SNHLY and CDR2 FYNNEI. The CDR3 reads CASSEAGQLYYEQYF. DNA of the CDR3: TGTGCCAGCAGTGAAGCGGGACAGTTATACTACGAGCAGTACTTC.

The chain joins TRBV9 to TRBJ1-2; maybe TRBD1 (5 bases). V was pared by 7 bases and J by 8 bases, with 18 bases between. The CDR3 totals 13 residues. The germline CDR1 and CDR2 sequences are SGDLS and YYNGEE. CDR3 residues: CASGRTPLGGYTF. In DNA, the CDR3 is TGTGCCAGCGGAAGGACACCCCTGGGGGGCTACACCTTC.

This rearrangement joins TRBV4-1 to TRBJ2-1; 7 bases map to TRBD2. Losses at the gene ends were 4 bases for V and 0 bases for J; bases not matched to a gene: 3. The CDR3 has 15 residues. CDR1 and CDR2 from the germline V gene are MGHRA and YSYEKL. CDR3 region: CASSLQRGSYNEQFF. The CDR3 DNA reads as TGCGCCAGCAGCCTACAGCGGGGCTCCTACAATGAGCAGTTCTTC.

This chain joins TRBV5-4 and TRBJ2-7; 7 bases are a match to TRBD1. The germline V gene has CDR1 SGHNT and CDR2 YYREEE (reference sequence). This CDR3 spans 14 amino acids. Germline trimming cut 0 bases from V and 4 bases from J; bases unmatched to any gene: 4. The CDR3 sequence: CASSLGTGQYEQYF. The CDR3 bases are TGTGCCAGCAGCTTGGGGACAGGACAGTACGAGCAGTACTTC.